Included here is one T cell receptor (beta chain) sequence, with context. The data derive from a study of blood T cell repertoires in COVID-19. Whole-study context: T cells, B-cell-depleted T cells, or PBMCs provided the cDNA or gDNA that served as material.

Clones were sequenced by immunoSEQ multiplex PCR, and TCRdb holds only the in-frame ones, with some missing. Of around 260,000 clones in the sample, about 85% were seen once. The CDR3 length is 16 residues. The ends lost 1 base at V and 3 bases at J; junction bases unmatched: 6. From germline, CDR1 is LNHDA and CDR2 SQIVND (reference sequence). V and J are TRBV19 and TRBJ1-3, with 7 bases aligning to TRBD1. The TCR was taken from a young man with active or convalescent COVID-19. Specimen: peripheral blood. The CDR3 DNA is TGTGCCAGTAGTATAGGGGCGACAGGGAGTGGAAACACCATATATTTT. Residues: CASSIGATGSGNTIYF.